Listed below are T cell receptor beta chains from one sample, sequenced in a study of blood T cell repertoires in COVID-19. Sequencing used immunoSEQ multiplex PCR; TCRdb keeps in-frame clones, though not all of them. In the table there are 55,000 to 70,000 clones, just under 95% of which are singletons. Specimen: peripheral blood. Receptor source: a human donor in a cohort sampled during active COVID-19. Both conserved end residues are part of each CDR3. D genes are given only for firm matches. Expanded clones get a size class; other rows say once, few or many, or leave the size out.

V	D	J	size	CDR3	DNA
TRBV15	TRBD2	TRBJ2-2	.	CATSRPGGGGPTGELFF	TGTGCCACCAGCAGACCTGGCGGGGGGGGACCCACCGGGGAGCTGTTTTTT
TRBV30	.	TRBJ1-1	.	CASAELTARTEAFF	TGTGCCTCTGCCGAGCTGACAGCGCGGACTGAAGCTTTCTTT
TRBV6-5	TRBD2	TRBJ2-3	.	CASSYSGASEDTQYF	TGTGCCAGCAGTTATAGCGGGGCCTCGGAGGATACGCAGTATTTT
TRBV7-6	.	TRBJ2-1	.	CASSSSDEQFF	TGTGCCAGCAGCTCGAGCGATGAGCAGTTCTTC
TRBV27	TRBD2	TRBJ2-7	.	CASSVSGRRDEQYF	TGTGCCAGCAGTGTTAGCGGGAGACGCGACGAGCAGTACTTC
TRBV7-2	TRBD2	TRBJ2-7	.	CASLRGAGLAGEQYF	TGTGCCAGCCTGAGAGGGGCGGGACTAGCGGGCGAGCAGTACTTC
TRBV7-2	TRBD1	TRBJ1-5	few	CASSDRQGASNQPQHF	TGTGCCAGCAGCGACCGACAGGGGGCTAGCAATCAGCCCCAGCATTTT
TRBV11-2	TRBD2	TRBJ2-4	.	CASSAQGTSGGPAKNIQYF	TGTGCCAGCAGCGCCCAGGGGACTAGCGGGGGACCAGCCAAAAACATTCAGTACTTC
TRBV30	.	TRBJ1-2	.	CAASSGRSAGYTF	TGTGCCGCGTCGTCAGGGCGGTCTGCTGGCTACACCTTC
TRBV16	.	TRBJ1-4	once	CASSQSDTGEKLFF	TGTGCCAGCAGCCAATCGGACACAGGGGAAAAACTGTTTTTT
TRBV7-3	TRBD2	TRBJ2-1	.	CASSPLAGGLNEQFF	TGTGCCAGCAGCCCACTAGCGGGGGGGCTCAATGAGCAGTTCTTC
TRBV5-6	.	TRBJ1-4	once	CASSLARHEKLFF	TGTGCCAGCAGCTTGGCTAGGCATGAAAAACTGTTTTTT
TRBV5-1	.	TRBJ1-1	.	CASSLGQANTEAFF	TGCGCCAGCAGCTTGGGTCAGGCGAACACTGAAGCTTTCTTT
TRBV28	TRBD2	TRBJ2-1	.	CASTSPGLATGDEQFF	TGTGCCAGCACCTCACCGGGACTAGCCACGGGGGATGAGCAGTTCTTC
TRBV19	.	TRBJ2-1	once	CASSKSGGQNNEQFF	TGTGCCAGTAGTAAGTCCGGGGGGCAAAACAATGAGCAGTTCTTC
TRBV12-3/TRBV12-4	.	TRBJ2-1	once	CASSRGGNEQFF	TGTGCCAGCAGTAGGGGGGGGAATGAGCAGTTCTTC
TRBV24-1	TRBD2	TRBJ2-3	.	CATSETGTSGTDTQYF	TGTGCCACCAGTGAAACCGGGACTAGCGGCACAGATACGCAGTATTTT
TRBV7-9	TRBD2	TRBJ2-7	.	CASSFLAEIYEQYF	TGTGCCAGCAGCTTTCTAGCGGAAATCTACGAGCAGTACTTC
TRBV6-5	.	TRBJ2-7	.	CASSYSGQFPYEQYF	TGTGCCAGCAGTTACTCGGGCCAGTTTCCCTACGAGCAGTACTTC
TRBV28	.	TRBJ1-1	.	CASSLAGPEAFF	TGTGCCAGCAGTTTAGCTGGGCCTGAAGCTTTCTTT
TRBV29-1	TRBD1	TRBJ1-5	.	CSVGQGRQPQHF	TGCAGCGTGGGACAGGGGCGCCAGCCCCAGCATTTT
TRBV19	TRBD1	TRBJ2-1	.	CASRKQGAYNEQFF	TGTGCCAGTAGAAAACAGGGGGCGTACAATGAGCAGTTCTTC
TRBV7-9	TRBD2	TRBJ2-3	.	CASSARGVLAGYTDTQYF	TGTGCCAGCAGCGCCCGGGGGGTCCTAGCGGGGTACACAGATACGCAGTATTTT
TRBV5-1	TRBD1	TRBJ1-4	.	CASSRGQGNEKLFF	TGCGCCAGCAGCCGGGGACAGGGGAATGAAAAACTGTTTTTT
TRBV19	.	TRBJ1-5	.	CASRTGHDQPQHF	TGTGCCAGTAGAACAGGGCACGATCAGCCCCAGCATTTT
TRBV5-4	.	TRBJ1-6	.	CASSPRQGLDSPLHF	TGTGCCAGCAGCCCTCGGCAGGGGCTCGATTCACCCCTCCACTTT
TRBV5-6	.	TRBJ2-5	.	CASSLKNGETQYF	TGTGCCAGCAGCTTGAAGAACGGAGAGACCCAGTACTTC
TRBV9	TRBD2	TRBJ2-7	.	CASSVERLAGVYEQYF	TGTGCCAGCAGCGTAGAAAGACTAGCGGGAGTCTACGAGCAGTACTTC